A single sample is the source of the 9 T cell receptor beta chains below, sequenced in a study of T cell repertoires in cytomegalovirus infection. TCRdb used MiXCR to reprocess the reads, holding one entry per CDR3 protein. The table lists roughly 300,000 distinct CDR3 sequences, over 7.5% of them singletons. Sequencing used PBMCs. These receptors were collected from a human donor in good health (CMV status not recorded). Some clones in this sample may be carry-over from other donors' samples.

V gene TRBV5-1 combines with J gene TRBJ2-5; TRBD1 aligns across 8 bases. The germline CDR1 and CDR2 sequences are SGHRS and YFSETQ. J lost 1 base, V lost 2 bases, and 4 bases had no gene match. The CDR3 is 15 amino acids. CDR3 residues: CASSFNTGGQETQYF. CDR3 DNA sequence: TGCGCCAGCAGCTTCAATACAGGGGGCCAAGAGACCCAGTACTTC.

V and J are TRBV7-2 and TRBJ2-3, with unresolved D. V dropped 5 bases and J dropped 1 base, with 19 bases sitting between them. The germline gives CDR1 SGHTA, CDR2 FQGNSA. There are 17 residues in the CDR3. The CDR3 is CASSQSSFFGGTDTQYF. The CDR3 DNA reads as TGTGCCAGCAGCCAGTCCTCATTTTTTGGTGGCACAGATACGCAGTATTTT.

The chain is built from TRBV15 and TRBJ1-4, with a weak D call TRBD1 (6 bases). Germline lookup yields CDR1 LNHNV and CDR2 YYDKDF (reference sequence). Trimming removed 2 bases at V and 8 bases at J, with 15 bases between. The CDR3 is 15 amino acids. The CDR3 region has the DNA TGTGCCACCAGCAGACAGGGGAGCCTCGAAGAAAAACTGTTTTTT. It yields the protein CATSRQGSLEEKLFF.

The V gene is TRBV7-2, the J gene TRBJ1-1, with a tentative D call TRBD1 (5 bases). Germline CDR1 is SGHTA and CDR2 is FQGNSA. This CDR3 is 14 amino acids long. V was cut by 5 bases and J by 4 bases, with 14 bases left in between. In DNA, the CDR3 is TGTGCCAGCAGCACCCCATCGGGGGGCACTGAAGCTTTCTTT. Protein sequence: CASSTPSGGTEAFF.

The sample holds many counts of this clonotype. This sequence joins TRBV7-9 and TRBJ2-3; D ambiguous. V shed 5 bases and J shed 0 bases, with 12 bases lying between them. This CDR3 contains 15 residues. Germline V CDR1 and CDR2: SEHNR, FQNEAQ (reference sequence). CDR3 bases: TGTGCCAGCAGCATCAGATCCGGTAGCACAGATACGCAGTATTTT. This encodes CASSIRSGSTDTQYF.

This clonotype was recorded many times. The chain links TRBV5-1 to TRBJ2-2; possible D gene TRBD1, 6 bases. Per the germline V gene, CDR1 is SGHRS and CDR2 is YFSETQ. The CDR3 is 15 residues long. The V and J ends lost 1 base and 7 bases respectively, with 14 bases between them. This chain's CDR3 is CASSLPTGVDGELFF. CDR3 sequence (DNA): TGCGCCAGCAGCTTGCCGACAGGAGTCGACGGGGAGCTGTTTTTT.

Many counts were recorded for this clonotype. The chain has TRBV28 and TRBJ1-2, with 10 bases matching TRBD1. The CDR3 consists of 16 residues. Germline V gives CDR1 MDHEN, CDR2 SYDVKM. The junction had 11 bases not matched to a gene; V was cut back by 6 bases and J by 4 bases. The CDR3 sequence: CASRPPRGQGVYGYTF. The CDR3 nucleotides are TGTGCCAGCAGACCCCCCAGAGGACAGGGGGTCTATGGCTACACCTTC.

This clonotype was detected many times. The chain is built from TRBV29-1 and TRBJ2-1, with 13 bases lining up with TRBD2. The length of the CDR3 is 16 residues. Germline V gene sequence: CDR1 SQVTM, CDR2 ANQGSEA. After removal of 3 bases from V and 7 bases from J, the junction contained 9 bases not matched to a gene. The CDR3 spells CSVDQGTSGNRNEQFF. The CDR3 DNA reads TGCAGCGTTGACCAGGGGACTAGCGGGAATCGGAATGAGCAGTTCTTC.

The chain combines TRBV4-3 with TRBJ2-6; D unclear. CDR1 and CDR2 from the germline V gene are LGHNA and YSLEER. The ends were cut back, 1 base at V and 2 bases at J, with 6 bases in the middle. The CDR3 covers 15 residues. DNA for the CDR3: TGCGCCAGCAGCCAAGGAATGGCTGGGGCCAACGTCCTGACTTTC. Translating gives CASSQGMAGANVLTF.